Listed below are T cell receptor beta chains from one sample, sequenced in a study of blood T cell repertoires in COVID-19. Method: immunoSEQ multiplex PCR; TCRdb's copy keeps in-frame clones and lacks some. The sample consists of 210,000 or so clones, over 70% of them appearing once. The sequenced sample was peripheral blood. The receptors stem from a man in his forties or fifties with active or convalescent COVID-19. Both conserved end residues are part of each CDR3.

J,V,CDR3
TRBJ2-7,TRBV30,CAWSDPSGVPYF
TRBJ2-2,TRBV5-6,CASSLGQGASGELFF
TRBJ2-7,TRBV19,CASSIELGTSSYEQYF
TRBJ2-1,TRBV9,CASSVVAGIYNEQFF
TRBJ2-3,TRBV9,CASSVGPSGRAIRDTQYF
TRBJ1-5,TRBV27,CASSLEGWNQPQHF
TRBJ2-1,TRBV28,CASKKESGSYNEQFF
TRBJ2-7,TRBV5-5,CASSSRQGLTYEQYF
TRBJ1-6,TRBV13,CASKDATGEGSPLHF
TRBJ1-1,TRBV12-3/TRBV12-4,CASRMGRTEAFF
TRBJ2-3,TRBV18,CASSPQGAGADTQYF
TRBJ2-7,TRBV18,CASSPDRGQVSYEQYF
TRBJ2-7,TRBV13,CASSSGLHYEQYF
TRBJ2-1,TRBV6-5,CASSYRGTSVYNEQFF
TRBJ1-1,TRBV11-2,CASSFERGTEAFF
TRBJ2-7,TRBV7-6,CASSLYPGQSISVGQYF
TRBJ2-7,TRBV6-5,CASTPGRSYEQYF
TRBJ1-5,TRBV5-1,CASSLDGRAPYSNQPQHF
TRBJ2-7,TRBV19,CASSISGTSGFYEQYF
TRBJ1-1,TRBV19,CASSISFQGLMNTEAFF
TRBJ1-6,TRBV6-5,CASINRGLNSPLHF
TRBJ2-1,TRBV24-1,CATSDTGEVEQFF
TRBJ2-5,TRBV5-5,CASSVTGGAAETQYF
TRBJ1-3,TRBV5-1,CASSRPELSGNTIYF
TRBJ1-3,TRBV7-9,CASSLGTGAISGNTIYF
TRBJ1-1,TRBV4-3,CASSQDSGGTEAFF
TRBJ1-1,TRBV24-1,CATRDSQNTEAFF
TRBJ1-1,TRBV30,CAWSVGGVTEAFF
TRBJ1-1,TRBV10-2,CASSGNRVRAFF
TRBJ2-3,TRBV7-8,CASTQRGLAGDRTQYF
TRBJ1-1,TRBV11-3,CASITLGGDTPRGEAFF
TRBJ2-5,TRBV10-3,CATVRTGGEETQYF
TRBJ2-5,TRBV14,CASSQDQARGLAKTQYF
TRBJ1-4,TRBV6-5,CASSLRWFGEKLFF
TRBJ1-2,TRBV19,CASSHPPGGQDYGYTF
TRBJ1-5,TRBV10-3,CAISESASKFNQPQHF
TRBJ1-5,TRBV6-6,CASSYSLGAGNQPQHF
TRBJ2-1,TRBV19,CASSLPGGRRNEQFF
TRBJ2-2,TRBV30,CAWSRWSRTGGSGGELFF
TRBJ2-1,TRBV24-1,CATSDYAGEQFF
TRBJ2-1,TRBV5-1,CASSNPSGANNEQFF
TRBJ2-2,TRBV24-1,CASTDSSGELFF
TRBJ1-1,TRBV10-2,CASSESTEAFF
TRBJ2-5,TRBV12-3/TRBV12-4,CASCQGVQETQYF
TRBJ1-2,TRBV19,CASPRQARANYGYTF
TRBJ2-3,TRBV18,CASSPGNRDTQYF
TRBJ2-2,TRBV4-1,CASSQERSGRENTGELFF
TRBJ1-5,TRBV11-2,CASSLGRGQPQHF
TRBJ1-1,TRBV6-5,CASSSQVDMNTEAFF
TRBJ1-2,TRBV28,CASSLTVTGEGYGYTF
TRBJ1-2,TRBV19,CASSPRGDYGYTF
TRBJ2-7,TRBV6-5,CASSSVTSGAREQYF
TRBJ1-4,TRBV15,CATSSFDRGGTNEKLFF
TRBJ2-7,TRBV7-8,CASSPLNPLTGRGYEQYF
TRBJ1-2,TRBV7-8,CASSLSSNYGYTF